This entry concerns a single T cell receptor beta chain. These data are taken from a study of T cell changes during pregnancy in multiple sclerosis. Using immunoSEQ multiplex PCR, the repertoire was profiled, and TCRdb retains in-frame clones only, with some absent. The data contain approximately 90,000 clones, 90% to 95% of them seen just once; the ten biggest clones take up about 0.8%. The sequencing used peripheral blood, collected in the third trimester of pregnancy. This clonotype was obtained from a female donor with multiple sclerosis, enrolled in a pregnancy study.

As DNA, the CDR3 is TGTGCCATCAGTGAGACTGGGGAGTGGACTGAAGCTTTCTTT. It translates to CAISETGEWTEAFF. The J gene is TRBJ1-1, the V gene TRBV10-3, with no clear D. The CDR3 length is 14 residues. Germline lookup yields CDR1 ENHRY and CDR2 SYGVKD. Trimming left V 2 bases short and J 5 bases short, with 12 bases between.